Given below is one TCR beta chain in context. This clonotype came up a few times. Its antigen target is currently unknown. No base qualities exist here, and no much larger clone lies one base off it. This sample was included in a study of identical twins' blood T cells (dated by TCRdb to the early 2010s). For context, the study as a whole: Around 48 million Illumina reads were obtained across roughly twelve libraries, of which six were alpha-chain libraries and six were beta-chain libraries. The study compared TCR alpha and beta chain repertoires of three pairs of monozygous twins using next-generation sequencing to assess genetic influence on repertoire formation. Overall results and qualifications from the work: Because the twins were raised together, environmental influences could not be ruled out as an explanation for the similarity between twins. The number of CDR3 clonotypes shared between two donors was mainly determined by the product of the cloneset sizes of the two donors, and no clear deviation from this trend was shown by twins. Among the most abundant TCRbeta clonotypes, more CDR3 sequences were shared by each donor with her twin than with unrelated donors. The study stated that the proposed role of the TCRalpha J segment in MHC recognition during thymic selection needs to be validated by independent studies. V gene usage was reported to be markedly more similar within twin pairs than between unrelated donors, even among non-selected out-of-frame TCRbeta clonotypes.

Library preparation employed 5' RACE. The listed sequencing device is Illumina Genome Analyzer IIx. RNA-based TCR cDNA libraries were prepared by a previously described protocol with several modifications. To prevent cross-contamination, sample-specific barcodes were added to both ends of each TCR cDNA library during cDNA synthesis and amplification. The authors processed their data as follows. Between about 85,000 and nearly 550,000 clonotypes were identified per individual, with about 2.2 to 4 million CDR3-containing reads per library. Reads with improper barcode index combinations were discarded, after which clonesets were built for each library with the MiTCR software. While assembling CDR3 clonotypes, MiTCR filtered or rescued low-quality reads and corrected PCR and sequencing errors. Artificial out-of-frame clonotypes were removed by being mapped to in-frame sequences, with one indel in the CDR3 allowed. Similarity in V and J gene usage between donors was calculated as the Jensen-Shannon divergence divided by the mean entropy. The public reads were quality trimmed at Q25 with fastp and then assembled into clones with MiXCR by TCRdb, keeping productive beta chains. Identical CDR3 protein sequences are pooled into one entry, listed with their most common genes and DNA. The V and J calls were determined by TCRdb, not by the authors. This sample is represented by 300,000 to 400,000 distinct CDR3 sequences; over 25% of them were singletons. The ten biggest clones cover 6.1% of the sample.

The germline V gene yields KGHSH for CDR1 and LQKENI for CDR2. The V end loses 3 bases and the J end loses 0 bases, and a stretch of 5 bases separates them. There are 13 amino acids in the CDR3, from cysteine to phenylalanine inclusive. Of all the DNA, just the CDR3 is kept, 39 bases in frame from base 1. The donors were six healthy women who made up three monozygous twin pairs. All three twin pairs had been raised together and were thought likely to have encountered the same vaccines and infectious agents. TCR cDNA libraries were prepared from RNA that was isolated from peripheral blood mononuclear cells.

The chain uses TRBV18 and TRBJ2-5; the D gene assignment is ambiguous. This sequence originates from a woman between 18 and 55 years old in good health. The material sequenced was PBMCs. The DNA sequence follows: TGTGCCAGCTCACCTTACCACCAAGAGACCCAGTACTTC. Its product reads: CASSPYHQETQYF.